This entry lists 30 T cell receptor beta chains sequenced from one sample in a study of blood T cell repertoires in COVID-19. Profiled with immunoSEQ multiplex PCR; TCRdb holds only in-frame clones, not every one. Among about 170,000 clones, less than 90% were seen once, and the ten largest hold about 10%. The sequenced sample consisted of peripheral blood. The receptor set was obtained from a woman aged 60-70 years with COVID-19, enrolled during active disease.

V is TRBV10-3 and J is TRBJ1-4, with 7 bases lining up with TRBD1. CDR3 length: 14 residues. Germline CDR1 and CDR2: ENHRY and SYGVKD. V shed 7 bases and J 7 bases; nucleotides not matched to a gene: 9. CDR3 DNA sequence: TGTGCCATCAAGGGAGACAGGGAGACTGAAAAACTGTTTTTT. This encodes CAIKGDRETEKLFF.

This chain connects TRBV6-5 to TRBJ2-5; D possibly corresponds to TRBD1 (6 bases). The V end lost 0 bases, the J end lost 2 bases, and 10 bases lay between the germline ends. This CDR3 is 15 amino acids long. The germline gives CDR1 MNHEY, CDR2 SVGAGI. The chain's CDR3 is CASSYSRQGQETQYF. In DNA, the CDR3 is TGTGCCAGCAGTTACTCTCGGCAGGGGCAAGAGACCCAGTACTTC.

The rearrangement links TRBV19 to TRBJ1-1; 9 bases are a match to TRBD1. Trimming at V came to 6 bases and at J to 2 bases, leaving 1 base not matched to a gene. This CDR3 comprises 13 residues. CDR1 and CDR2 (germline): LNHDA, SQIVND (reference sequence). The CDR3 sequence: CASRGQGNTEAFF. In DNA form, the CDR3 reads TGTGCCAGTAGGGGACAGGGTAACACTGAAGCTTTCTTT. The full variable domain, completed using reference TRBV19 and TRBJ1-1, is DGGITQSPKYLFRKEGQNVTLSCEQNLNHDAMYWYRQDPGQGLRLIYYSQIVNDFQKGDIAEGYSVSREKKESFPLTVTSAQKNPTAFYLCASRGQGNTEAFFGQGTRLTVV.

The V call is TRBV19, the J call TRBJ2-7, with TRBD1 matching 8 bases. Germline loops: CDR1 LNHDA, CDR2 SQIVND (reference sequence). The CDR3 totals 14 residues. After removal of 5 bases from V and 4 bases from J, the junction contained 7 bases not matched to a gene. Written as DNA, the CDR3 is TGTGCCAGTAGTCGTCCGGGACAGGCATACGAGCAGTACTTC. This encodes CASSRPGQAYEQYF.

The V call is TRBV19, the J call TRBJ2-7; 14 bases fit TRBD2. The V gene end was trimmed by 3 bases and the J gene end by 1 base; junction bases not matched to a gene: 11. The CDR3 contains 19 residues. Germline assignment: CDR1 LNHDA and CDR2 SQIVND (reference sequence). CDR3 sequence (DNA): TGTGCCAGTAGTATTAGGGGGAGACTAGCGGGAGGGCCGTCCTACGAGCAGTACTTC. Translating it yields CASSIRGRLAGGPSYEQYF.

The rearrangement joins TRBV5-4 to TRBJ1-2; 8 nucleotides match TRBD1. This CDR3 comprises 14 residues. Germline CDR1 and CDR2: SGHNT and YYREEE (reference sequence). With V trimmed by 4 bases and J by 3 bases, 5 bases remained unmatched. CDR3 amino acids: CASSRLQGDYGYTF. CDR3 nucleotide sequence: TGTGCCAGCAGCCGCCTACAGGGGGACTATGGCTACACCTTC.

Here the CDR3 DNA reads TGTGCCAGTAGTGGAGTCAGGGCATTTTCGAACACCGGGGAGCTGTTTTTT. Translating it yields CASSGVRAFSNTGELFF. The rearrangement joins TRBV19 to TRBJ2-2, with D tentatively TRBD1 (5 bases). V lost 5 bases and J 0 bases, leaving 16 bases between the germline ends. Germline V gene data show CDR1 as LNHDA and CDR2 as SQIVND (reference sequence). The CDR3 extends over 17 amino acids.

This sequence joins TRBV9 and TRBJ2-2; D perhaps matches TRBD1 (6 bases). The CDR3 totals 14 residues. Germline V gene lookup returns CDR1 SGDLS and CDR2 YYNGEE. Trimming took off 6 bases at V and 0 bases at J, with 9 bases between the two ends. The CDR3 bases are TGTGCCAGCAAATGGGACACGAACACCGGGGAGCTGTTTTTT. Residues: CASKWDTNTGELFF.

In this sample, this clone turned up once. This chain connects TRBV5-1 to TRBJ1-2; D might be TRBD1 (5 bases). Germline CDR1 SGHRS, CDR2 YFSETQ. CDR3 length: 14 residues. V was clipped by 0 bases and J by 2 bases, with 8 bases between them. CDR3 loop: CASSLGGGNYGYTF. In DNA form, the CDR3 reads TGCGCCAGCAGCTTGGGCGGGGGAAACTATGGCTACACCTTC. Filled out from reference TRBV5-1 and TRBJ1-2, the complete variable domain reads KAGVTQTPRYLIKTRGQQVTLSCSPISGHRSVSWYQQTPGQGLQFLFEYFSETQRNKGNFPGRFSGRQFSNSRSEMNVSTLELGDSALYLCASSLGGGNYGYTFGSGTRLTVV.

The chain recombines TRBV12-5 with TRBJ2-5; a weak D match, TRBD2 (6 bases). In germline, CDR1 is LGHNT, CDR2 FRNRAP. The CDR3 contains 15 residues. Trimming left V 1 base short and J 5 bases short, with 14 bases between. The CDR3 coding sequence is TGTGCTAGTGGTTTGGGGCAGGCCGCGGGGGAGACCCAGTACTTC. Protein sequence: CASGLGQAAGETQYF.

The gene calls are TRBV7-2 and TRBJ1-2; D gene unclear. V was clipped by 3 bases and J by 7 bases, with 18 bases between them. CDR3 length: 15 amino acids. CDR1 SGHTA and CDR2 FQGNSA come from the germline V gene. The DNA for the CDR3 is TGTGCCAGCAGCTTTTCGGGTAGGAGTTCTTTTGGCTACACCTTC. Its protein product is CASSFSGRSSFGYTF.

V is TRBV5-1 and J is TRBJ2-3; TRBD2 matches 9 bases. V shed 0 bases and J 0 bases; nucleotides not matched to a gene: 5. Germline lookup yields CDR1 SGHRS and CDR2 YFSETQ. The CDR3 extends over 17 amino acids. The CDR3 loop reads CASSLAPSGTSTDTQYF. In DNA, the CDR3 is TGCGCCAGCAGCTTGGCCCCTAGCGGGACTAGCACAGATACGCAGTATTTT.

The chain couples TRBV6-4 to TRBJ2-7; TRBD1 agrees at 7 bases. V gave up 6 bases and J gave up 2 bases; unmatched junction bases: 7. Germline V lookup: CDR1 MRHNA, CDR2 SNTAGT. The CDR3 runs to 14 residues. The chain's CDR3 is CASSPRQGTYEQYF. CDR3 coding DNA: TGTGCCAGCAGCCCCCGACAGGGAACCTACGAGCAGTACTTC.

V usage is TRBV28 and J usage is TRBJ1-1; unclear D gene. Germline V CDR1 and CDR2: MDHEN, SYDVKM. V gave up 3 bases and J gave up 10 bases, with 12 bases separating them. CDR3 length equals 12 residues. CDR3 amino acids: CASSLLRRGAFF. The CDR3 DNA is TGTGCCAGCAGTTTGCTTAGGCGGGGAGCTTTCTTT.

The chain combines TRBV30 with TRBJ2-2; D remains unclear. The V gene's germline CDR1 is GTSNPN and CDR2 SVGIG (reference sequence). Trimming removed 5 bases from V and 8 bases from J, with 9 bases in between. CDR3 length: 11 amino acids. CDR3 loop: CAWGSKGELFF. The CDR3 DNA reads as TGTGCCTGGGGGTCCAAAGGGGAGCTGTTTTTT.

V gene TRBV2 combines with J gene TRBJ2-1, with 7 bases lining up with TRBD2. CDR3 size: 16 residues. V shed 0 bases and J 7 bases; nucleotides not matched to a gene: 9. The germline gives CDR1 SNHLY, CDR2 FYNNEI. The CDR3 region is CASSEAVGRLGNEQFF. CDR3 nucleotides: TGTGCCAGCAGTGAAGCGGTCGGGAGGCTAGGAAATGAGCAGTTCTTC.

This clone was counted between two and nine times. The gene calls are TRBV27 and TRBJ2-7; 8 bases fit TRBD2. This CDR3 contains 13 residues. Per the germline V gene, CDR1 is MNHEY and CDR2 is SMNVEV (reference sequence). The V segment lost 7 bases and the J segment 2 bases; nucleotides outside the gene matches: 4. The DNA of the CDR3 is TGTGCCAGCAAGGACGGGAGGGCCTACGAGCAGTACTTC. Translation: CASKDGRAYEQYF.

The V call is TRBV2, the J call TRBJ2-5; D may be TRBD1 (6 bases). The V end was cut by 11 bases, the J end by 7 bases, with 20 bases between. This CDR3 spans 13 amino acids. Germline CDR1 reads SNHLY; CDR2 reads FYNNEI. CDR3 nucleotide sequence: TGTGCCGGGTCTAGGACAGAGCAGTGGACCCAGTACTTC. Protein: CAGSRTEQWTQYF.

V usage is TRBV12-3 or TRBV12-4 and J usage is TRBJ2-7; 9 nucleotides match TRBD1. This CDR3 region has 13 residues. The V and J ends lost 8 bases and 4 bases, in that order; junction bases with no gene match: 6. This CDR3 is CASRDRVSYEQYF. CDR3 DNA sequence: TGTGCCAGCCGGGACAGGGTGTCGTACGAGCAGTACTTC.

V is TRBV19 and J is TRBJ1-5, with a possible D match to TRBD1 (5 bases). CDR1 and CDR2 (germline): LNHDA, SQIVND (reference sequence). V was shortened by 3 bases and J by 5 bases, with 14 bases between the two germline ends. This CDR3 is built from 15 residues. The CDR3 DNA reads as TGTGCCAGTAGTATCAGACAGACCTCTGATCAGCCCCAGCATTTT. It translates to CASSIRQTSDQPQHF.

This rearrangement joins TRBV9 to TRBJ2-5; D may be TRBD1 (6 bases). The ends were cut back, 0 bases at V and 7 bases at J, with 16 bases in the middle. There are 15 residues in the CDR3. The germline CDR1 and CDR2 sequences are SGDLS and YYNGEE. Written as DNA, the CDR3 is TGTGCCAGCAGCGTAGCTTGGGCAGGGGAAGGGACCCAGTACTTC. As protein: CASSVAWAGEGTQYF.

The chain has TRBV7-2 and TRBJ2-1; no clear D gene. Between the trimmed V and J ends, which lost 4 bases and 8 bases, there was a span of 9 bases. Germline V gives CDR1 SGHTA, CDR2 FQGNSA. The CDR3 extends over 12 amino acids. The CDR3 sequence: CASSSRAYEQFF. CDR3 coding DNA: TGTGCCAGCAGCTCCCGCGCGTATGAGCAGTTCTTC.

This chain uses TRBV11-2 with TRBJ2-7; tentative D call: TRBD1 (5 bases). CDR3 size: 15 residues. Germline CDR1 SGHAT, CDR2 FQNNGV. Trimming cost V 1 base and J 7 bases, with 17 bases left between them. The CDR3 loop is CASSLVRSRAGEQYF. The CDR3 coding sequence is TGTGCCAGCAGCTTAGTAAGGTCCAGGGCAGGGGAGCAGTACTTC.

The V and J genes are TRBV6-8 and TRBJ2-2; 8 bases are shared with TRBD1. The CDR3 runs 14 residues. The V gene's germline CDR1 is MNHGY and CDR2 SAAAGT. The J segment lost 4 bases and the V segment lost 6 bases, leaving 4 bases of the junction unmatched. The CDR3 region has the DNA TGTGCCAGCAGCCAGGGGGCAGGCACCGGGGAGCTGTTTTTT. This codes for CASSQGAGTGELFF.

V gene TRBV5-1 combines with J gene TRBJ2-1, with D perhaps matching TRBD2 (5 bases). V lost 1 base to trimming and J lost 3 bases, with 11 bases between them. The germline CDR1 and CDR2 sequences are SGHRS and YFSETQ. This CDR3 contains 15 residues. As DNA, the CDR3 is TGCGCCAGCAGCTTGCAGAGCGGAGTCTACAATGAGCAGTTCTTC. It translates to CASSLQSGVYNEQFF.

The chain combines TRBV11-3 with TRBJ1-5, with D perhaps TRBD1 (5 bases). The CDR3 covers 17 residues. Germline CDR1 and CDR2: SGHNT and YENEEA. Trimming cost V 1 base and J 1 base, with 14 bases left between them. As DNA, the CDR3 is TGTGCCAGCAGCTTAGTTCCCGCAGGGAGGAGCAATCAGCCCCAGCATTTT. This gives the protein CASSLVPAGRSNQPQHF. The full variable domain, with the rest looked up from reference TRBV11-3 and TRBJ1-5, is EAGVVQSPRYKIIEKKQPVAFWCNPISGHNTLYWYLQNLGQGPELLIRYENEEAVDDSQLPKDRFSAERLKGVDSTLKIQPAELGDSAVYLCASSLVPAGRSNQPQHFGDGTRLSIL.

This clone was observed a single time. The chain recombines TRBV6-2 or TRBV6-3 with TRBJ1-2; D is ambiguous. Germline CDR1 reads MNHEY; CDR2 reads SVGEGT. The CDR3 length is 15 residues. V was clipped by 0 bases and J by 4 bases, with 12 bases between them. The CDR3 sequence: CASSYSKAGGYGYTF. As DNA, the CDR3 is TGTGCCAGCAGTTACTCGAAGGCGGGAGGCTATGGCTACACCTTC.

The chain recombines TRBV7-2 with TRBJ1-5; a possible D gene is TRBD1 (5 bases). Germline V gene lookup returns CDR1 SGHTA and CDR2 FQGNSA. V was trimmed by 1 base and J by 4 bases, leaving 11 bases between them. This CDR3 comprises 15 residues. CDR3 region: CASSLDLDNNQPQHF. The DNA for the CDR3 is TGTGCCAGCAGCTTAGACTTGGACAATAATCAGCCCCAGCATTTT.

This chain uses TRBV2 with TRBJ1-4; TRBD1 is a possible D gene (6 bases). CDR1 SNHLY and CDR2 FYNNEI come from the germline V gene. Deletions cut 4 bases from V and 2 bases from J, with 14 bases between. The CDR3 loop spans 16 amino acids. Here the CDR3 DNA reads TGTGCCAGCAGTGGTCGCGGGGGCCGGACTAATGAAAAACTGTTTTTT. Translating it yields CASSGRGGRTNEKLFF.

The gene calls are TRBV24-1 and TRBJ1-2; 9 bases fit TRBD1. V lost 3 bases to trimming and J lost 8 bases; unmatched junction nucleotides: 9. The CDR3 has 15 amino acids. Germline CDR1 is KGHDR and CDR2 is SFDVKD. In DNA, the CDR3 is TGTGCCACCAGTGATCAACCGACAGGGGGATTCGGCTACACCTTC. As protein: CATSDQPTGGFGYTF.